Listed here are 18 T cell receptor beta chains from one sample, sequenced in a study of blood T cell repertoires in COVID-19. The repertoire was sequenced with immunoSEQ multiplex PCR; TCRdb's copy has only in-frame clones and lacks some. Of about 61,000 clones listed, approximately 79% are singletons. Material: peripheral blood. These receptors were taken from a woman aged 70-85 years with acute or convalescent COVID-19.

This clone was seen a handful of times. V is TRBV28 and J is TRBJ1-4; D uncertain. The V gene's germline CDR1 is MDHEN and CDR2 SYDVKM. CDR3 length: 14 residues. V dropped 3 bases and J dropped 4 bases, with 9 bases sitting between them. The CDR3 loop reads CASSLAQFNEKLFF. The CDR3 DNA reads TGTGCCAGCAGTTTGGCACAGTTTAATGAAAAACTGTTTTTT. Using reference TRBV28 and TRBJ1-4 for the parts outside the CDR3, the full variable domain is DVKVTQSSRYLVKRTGEKVFLECVQDMDHENMFWYRQDPGLGLRLIYFSYDVKMKEKGDIPEGYSVSREKKERFSLILESASTNQTSMYLCASSLAQFNEKLFFGSGTQLSVL.

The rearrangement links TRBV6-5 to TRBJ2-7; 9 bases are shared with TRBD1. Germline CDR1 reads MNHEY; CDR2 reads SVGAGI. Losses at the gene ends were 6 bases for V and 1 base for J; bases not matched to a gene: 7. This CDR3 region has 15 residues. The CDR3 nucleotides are TGTGCCAGCAGCCGGGACAGGGTGGGTTCCTACGAGCAGTACTTC. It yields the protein CASSRDRVGSYEQYF.

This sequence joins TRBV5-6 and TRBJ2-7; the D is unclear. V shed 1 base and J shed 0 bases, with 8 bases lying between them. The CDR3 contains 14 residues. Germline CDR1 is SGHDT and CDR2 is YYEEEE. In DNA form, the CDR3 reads TGTGCCAGCAGCTTGCAGGTGAGCTCCTACGAGCAGTACTTC. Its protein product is CASSLQVSSYEQYF.

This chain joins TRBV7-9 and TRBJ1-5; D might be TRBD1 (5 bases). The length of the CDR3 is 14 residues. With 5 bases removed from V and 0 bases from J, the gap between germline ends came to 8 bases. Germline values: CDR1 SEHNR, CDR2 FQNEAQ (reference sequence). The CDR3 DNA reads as TGTGCCAGCAGCCGAGACAGTAGCAATCAGCCCCAGCATTTT. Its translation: CASSRDSSNQPQHF. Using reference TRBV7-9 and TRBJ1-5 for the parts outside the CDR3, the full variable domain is DTGVSQNPRHKITKRGQNVTFRCDPISEHNRLYWYRQTLGQGPEFLTYFQNEAQLEKSRLLSDRFSAERPKGSFSTLEIQRTEQGDSAMYLCASSRDSSNQPQHFGDGTRLSIL.

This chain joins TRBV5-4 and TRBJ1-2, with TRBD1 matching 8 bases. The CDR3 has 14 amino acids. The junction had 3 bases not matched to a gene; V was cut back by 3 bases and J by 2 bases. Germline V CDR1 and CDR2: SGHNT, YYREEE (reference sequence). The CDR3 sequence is CASSSRTGNYGYTF. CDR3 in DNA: TGTGCCAGCAGCTCCCGGACAGGGAACTATGGCTACACCTTC.

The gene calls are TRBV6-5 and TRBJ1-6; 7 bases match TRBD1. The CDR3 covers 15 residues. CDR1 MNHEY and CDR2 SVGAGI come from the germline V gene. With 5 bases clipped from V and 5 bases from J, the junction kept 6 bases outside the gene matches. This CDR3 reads CASSNPGQNNSPLHF. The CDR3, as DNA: TGTGCCAGCAGTAATCCGGGACAGAATAATTCACCCCTCCACTTT.

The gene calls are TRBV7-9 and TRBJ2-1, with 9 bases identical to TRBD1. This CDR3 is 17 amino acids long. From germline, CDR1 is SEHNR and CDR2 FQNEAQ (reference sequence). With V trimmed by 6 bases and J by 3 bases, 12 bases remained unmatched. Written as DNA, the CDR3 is TGTGCCAGCAGTCCCCGCCCGGGACAGGGTGGCTACAATGAGCAGTTCTTC. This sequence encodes CASSPRPGQGGYNEQFF.

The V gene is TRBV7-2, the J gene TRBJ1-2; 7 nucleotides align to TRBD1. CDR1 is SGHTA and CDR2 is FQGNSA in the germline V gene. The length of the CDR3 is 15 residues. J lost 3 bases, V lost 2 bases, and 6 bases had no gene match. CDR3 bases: TGTGCCAGCAGCTTATGGAGGCAGGGGGACTATGGCTACACCTTC. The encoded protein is CASSLWRQGDYGYTF.

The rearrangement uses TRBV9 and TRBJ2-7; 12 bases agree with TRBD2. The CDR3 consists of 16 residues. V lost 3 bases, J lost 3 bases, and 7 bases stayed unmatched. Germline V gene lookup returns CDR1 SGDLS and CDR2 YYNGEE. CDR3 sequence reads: CASSAMTSGGFYEQYF. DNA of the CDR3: TGTGCCAGCAGCGCGATGACTAGCGGGGGTTTCTACGAGCAGTACTTC.

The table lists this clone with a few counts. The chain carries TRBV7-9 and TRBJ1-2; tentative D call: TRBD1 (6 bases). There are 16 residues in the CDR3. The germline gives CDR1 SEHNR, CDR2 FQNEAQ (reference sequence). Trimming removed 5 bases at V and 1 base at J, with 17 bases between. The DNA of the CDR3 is TGTGCCAGCAGCGTATCTACAGGGAGACTTAACTATGGCTACACCTTC. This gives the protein CASSVSTGRLNYGYTF.

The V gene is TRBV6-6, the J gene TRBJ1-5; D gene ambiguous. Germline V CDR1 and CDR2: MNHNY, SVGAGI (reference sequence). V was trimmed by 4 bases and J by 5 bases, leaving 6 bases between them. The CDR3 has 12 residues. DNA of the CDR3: TGTGCCAGCAGTTTCCCGGATCAGCCCCAGCATTTT. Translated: CASSFPDQPQHF.

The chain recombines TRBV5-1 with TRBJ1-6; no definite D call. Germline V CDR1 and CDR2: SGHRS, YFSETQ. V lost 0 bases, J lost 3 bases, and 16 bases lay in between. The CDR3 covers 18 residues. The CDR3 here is CASSLGDSTQYYNSPLHF. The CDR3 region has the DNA TGCGCCAGCAGCTTGGGCGACTCGACTCAGTACTATAATTCACCCCTCCACTTT.

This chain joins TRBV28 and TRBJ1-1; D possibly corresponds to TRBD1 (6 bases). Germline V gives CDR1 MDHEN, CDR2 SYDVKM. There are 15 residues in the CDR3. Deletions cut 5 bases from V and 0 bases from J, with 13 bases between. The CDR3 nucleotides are TGTGCCAGCAGTCCACCCACAGGGATGAACACTGAAGCTTTCTTT. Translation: CASSPPTGMNTEAFF.

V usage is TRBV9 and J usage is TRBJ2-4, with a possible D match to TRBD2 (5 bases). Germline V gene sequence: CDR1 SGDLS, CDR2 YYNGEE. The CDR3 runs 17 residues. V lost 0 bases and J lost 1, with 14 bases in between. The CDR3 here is CASSVDGGNGAKNIQYF. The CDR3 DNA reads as TGTGCCAGCAGCGTAGATGGAGGAAACGGGGCCAAAAACATTCAGTACTTC. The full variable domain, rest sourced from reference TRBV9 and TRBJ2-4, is DSGVTQTPKHLITATGQRVTLRCSPRSGDLSVYWYQQSLDQGLQFLIQYYNGEERAKGNILERFSAQQFPDLHSELNLSSLELGDSALYFCASSVDGGNGAKNIQYFGAGTRLSVL.

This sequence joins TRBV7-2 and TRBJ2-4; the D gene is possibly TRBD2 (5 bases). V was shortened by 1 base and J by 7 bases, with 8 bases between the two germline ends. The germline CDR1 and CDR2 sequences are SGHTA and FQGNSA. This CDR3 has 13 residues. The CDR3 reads CASSLVRGNIQYF. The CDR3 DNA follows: TGTGCCAGCAGCTTAGTGCGCGGGAACATTCAGTACTTC.

The CDR3 sequence is CASSLPGDRFYEQYF. CDR3 nucleotide sequence: TGTGCCAGCAGCTTGCCAGGGGATCGTTTCTACGAGCAGTACTTC. The rearrangement joins TRBV5-4 to TRBJ2-7, with a tentative D call TRBD1 (6 bases). The CDR3 runs 15 residues. V shed 1 base and J shed 3 bases, with 14 bases lying between them. In germline, CDR1 is SGHNT, CDR2 YYREEE (reference sequence).

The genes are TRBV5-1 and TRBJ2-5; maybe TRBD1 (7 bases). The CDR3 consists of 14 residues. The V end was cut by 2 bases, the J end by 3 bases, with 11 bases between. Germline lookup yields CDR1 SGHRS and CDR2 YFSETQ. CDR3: CASSLGGGKETQYF. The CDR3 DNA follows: TGCGCCAGCAGCTTAGGAGGGGGCAAAGAGACCCAGTACTTC.

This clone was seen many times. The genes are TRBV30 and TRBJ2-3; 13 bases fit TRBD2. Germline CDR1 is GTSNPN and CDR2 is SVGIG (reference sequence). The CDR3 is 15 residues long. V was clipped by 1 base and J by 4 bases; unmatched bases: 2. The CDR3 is CAWSGTSGGSDTQYF. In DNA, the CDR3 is TGTGCCTGGAGTGGGACTAGCGGGGGCTCAGATACGCAGTATTTT.